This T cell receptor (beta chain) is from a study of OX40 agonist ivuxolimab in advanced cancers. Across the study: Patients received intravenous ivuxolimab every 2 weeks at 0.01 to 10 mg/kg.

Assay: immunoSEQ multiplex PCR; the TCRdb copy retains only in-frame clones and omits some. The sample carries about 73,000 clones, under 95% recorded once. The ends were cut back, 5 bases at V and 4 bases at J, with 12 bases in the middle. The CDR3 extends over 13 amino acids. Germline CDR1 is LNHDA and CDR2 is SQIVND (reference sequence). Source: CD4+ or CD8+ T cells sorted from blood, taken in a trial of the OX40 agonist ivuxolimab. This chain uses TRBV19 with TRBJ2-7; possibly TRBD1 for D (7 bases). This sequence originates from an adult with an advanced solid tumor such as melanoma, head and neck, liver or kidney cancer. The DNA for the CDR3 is TGTGCCAGTAGTGCAGGGGGAGGTTACGAGCAGTACTTC. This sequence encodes CASSAGGGYEQYF. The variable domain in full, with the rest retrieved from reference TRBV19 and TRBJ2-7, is DGGITQSPKYLFRKEGQNVTLSCEQNLNHDAMYWYRQDPGQGLRLIYYSQIVNDFQKGDIAEGYSVSREKKESFPLTVTSAQKNPTAFYLCASSAGGGYEQYFGPGTRLTVT.